What follows are 16 T cell receptor beta chains derived from one specimen sequenced in a study of blood T cell repertoires in COVID-19. Sequencing used immunoSEQ multiplex PCR; TCRdb keeps in-frame clones, though not all of them. The sample has approximately 100,000 clones; roughly 87% are singletons. Sequenced sample: peripheral blood. These receptors were taken from a woman of 80 years or more with active COVID-19.

The chain uses TRBV11-2 and TRBJ1-3; D unresolved. Germline V gene data show CDR1 as SGHAT and CDR2 as FQNNGV. V was pared by 6 bases and J by 0 bases, with 12 bases between. This CDR3 region has 15 residues. The DNA for the CDR3 is TGTGCCAGCAGTTCTGGAGCCGCCTCTGGAAACACCATATATTTT. Its protein is CASSSGAASGNTIYF.

CDR3 sequence reads: CASSPRGGGLEGYTF. Here the CDR3 DNA reads TGTGCCAGCAGCCCCCGAGGCGGGGGGCTGGAGGGCTACACCTTC. The V call is TRBV7-9, the J call TRBJ1-2; D is perhaps TRBD1 (6 bases). V was clipped by 5 bases and J by 8 bases, with 21 bases between them. This CDR3 region has 15 residues. Germline lookup yields CDR1 SEHNR and CDR2 FQNEAQ (reference sequence).

The V gene is TRBV5-8, the J gene TRBJ2-1, with 12 positions matching TRBD2. The CDR3 has 15 amino acids. J lost 8 bases, V lost 0 bases, and 3 bases had no gene match. Germline V gene lookup returns CDR1 SGHTS and CDR2 YDEGEE. The CDR3 spells CASSLDLAGGYEQFF. CDR3 sequence (DNA): TGTGCCAGCAGCTTGGATCTAGCGGGAGGGTATGAGCAGTTCTTC. The full variable domain, with the rest looked up from reference TRBV5-8 and TRBJ2-1, is EAGVTQSPTHLIKTRGQQATLRCSPISGHTSVYWYQQALGLGLQFLLWYDEGEERNRGNFPPRFSGRQFPNYSSELNVNALELEDSALYLCASSLDLAGGYEQFFGPGTRLTVL.

CDR3 nucleotide sequence: TGTGCCAGCAGCGCAAGGGTGGCAGGGGCGGATACGCAGTATTTT. Translation: CASSARVAGADTQYF. The V and J genes are TRBV7-2 and TRBJ2-3; D may be TRBD1 (6 bases). V lost 5 bases to trimming and J lost 6 bases, with 18 bases between them. This CDR3 is built from 15 residues. Per the germline V gene, CDR1 is SGHTA and CDR2 is FQGNSA.

V is TRBV5-1 and J is TRBJ2-3; 9 bases fit TRBD2. Per the germline V gene, CDR1 is SGHRS and CDR2 is YFSETQ. The CDR3 is 15 residues long. With 3 bases clipped from V and 2 bases from J, the junction kept 4 bases outside the gene matches. In DNA, the CDR3 is TGCGCCAGCAGCTCTTGGACTAGCGCCACAGATACGCAGTATTTT. Protein: CASSSWTSATDTQYF.

The V and J genes are TRBV7-2 and TRBJ1-2; TRBD1 matches at 8 bases. Germline V gene lookup returns CDR1 SGHTA and CDR2 FQGNSA. V dropped 0 bases and J dropped 8; count of bases not matched to a gene: 8. The CDR3 spans 15 residues. Here the CDR3 reads CASSLAGDRGSGYTF. The CDR3 nucleotides are TGTGCCAGCAGCTTAGCTGGTGACAGGGGTAGCGGCTACACCTTC.

The chain recombines TRBV18 with TRBJ2-3, with D tentatively TRBD2 (7 bases). Between the trimmed V and J ends, which lost 6 bases and 4 bases, there was a span of 23 bases. Germline CDR1 reads KGHSH; CDR2 reads LQKENI. This CDR3 is built from 17 residues. CDR3 loop: CASSPSGARPGADTQYF. Written as DNA, the CDR3 is TGTGCCAGCTCCCCCAGCGGGGCCCGTCCAGGGGCAGATACGCAGTATTTT. The entire variable domain, with the rest obtained from reference TRBV18 and TRBJ2-3, is as follows: NAGVMQNPRHLVRRRGQEARLRCSPMKGHSHVYWYRQLPEEGLKFMVYLQKENIIDESGMPKERFSAEFPKEGPSILRIQQVVRGDSAAYFCASSPSGARPGADTQYFGPGTRLTVL.

CDR3 nucleotides: TGTGCCAGTAGTATCCCCCCGACTGGAAAAGAGACCCAGTACTTC. Its translation is CASSIPPTGKETQYF. The chain links TRBV19 to TRBJ2-5; no firm D call. The germline V gene has CDR1 LNHDA and CDR2 SQIVND (reference sequence). V lost 3 bases to trimming and J lost 3 bases, with 14 bases between them. CDR3 length: 15 residues.

V usage is TRBV2 and J usage is TRBJ2-1, with D possibly being TRBD1 (5 bases). The CDR3 runs to 15 residues. Germline lookup yields CDR1 SNHLY and CDR2 FYNNEI. The V gene lost 6 bases and the J gene lost 4 bases, with 16 bases spanning the gap. In DNA form, the CDR3 reads TGTGCCAGCAGACATAGCCGACAGACTTACAATGAGCAGTTCTTC. This sequence encodes CASRHSRQTYNEQFF.

In its sample, this clone ranks as medium-sized. The V call is TRBV7-3, the J call TRBJ1-5, with D tentatively TRBD1 (5 bases). Germline V CDR1 and CDR2: SGHTA, FQGTGA. The V end was cut by 5 bases, the J end by 11 bases, with 16 bases between. The CDR3 totals 13 residues. The CDR3 DNA follows: TGTGCCAGCAGCCCCGGACCGGGGGGGACCCAGCATTTT. Translation: CASSPGPGGTQHF.

V and J are TRBV19 and TRBJ2-4; tentatively, D is TRBD2 (6 bases). CDR1 and CDR2 (germline): LNHDA, SQIVND (reference sequence). V gave up 1 base and J gave up 7 bases, with 14 bases separating them. This CDR3 is 15 amino acids long. The CDR3 region is CASSIGRLGGNIQYF. The CDR3 nucleotides are TGTGCCAGTAGTATAGGTCGCCTTGGAGGGAACATTCAGTACTTC. The whole variable domain, remainder taken from reference TRBV19 and TRBJ2-4, is DGGITQSPKYLFRKEGQNVTLSCEQNLNHDAMYWYRQDPGQGLRLIYYSQIVNDFQKGDIAEGYSVSREKKESFPLTVTSAQKNPTAFYLCASSIGRLGGNIQYFGAGTRLSVL.

The V gene is TRBV27, the J gene TRBJ2-5, with 8 bases identical to TRBD1. The germline gives CDR1 MNHEY, CDR2 SMNVEV (reference sequence). Trimming at V came to 6 bases and at J to 7 bases, leaving 7 bases not matched to a gene. The CDR3 consists of 13 residues. The CDR3: CASSSTGAGTQYF. CDR3 DNA sequence: TGTGCCAGCAGCTCGACAGGGGCGGGGACCCAGTACTTC.

This chain uses TRBV28 with TRBJ1-1; D is possibly TRBD1 (6 bases). V was trimmed by 4 bases and J by 7 bases, leaving 13 bases between them. The length of the CDR3 is 13 residues. The germline gives CDR1 MDHEN, CDR2 SYDVKM. CDR3 sequence reads: CASSSQDSYEAFF. The CDR3 nucleotides are TGTGCCAGCAGTTCACAGGACAGTTATGAAGCTTTCTTT.

This clone has only one observation. V usage is TRBV7-9 and J usage is TRBJ2-1, with 7 positions matching TRBD1. CDR1 and CDR2 from the germline V gene are SEHNR and FQNEAQ (reference sequence). V dropped 4 bases and J dropped 2; count of bases not matched to a gene: 8. This CDR3 spans 16 amino acids. The CDR3, as DNA: TGTGCCAGCAGCTCAGGACGGGACAGACCCTACAATGAGCAGTTCTTC. Translation: CASSSGRDRPYNEQFF.

The chain combines TRBV28 with TRBJ2-1; D perhaps matches TRBD1 (5 bases). CDR3 length: 14 residues. V was shortened by 5 bases and J by 4 bases, with 12 bases between the two germline ends. The germline V gene encodes CDR1 MDHEN and CDR2 SYDVKM. The CDR3 DNA reads TGTGCCAGCAGTCGTGACAGAATTTACAATGAGCAGTTCTTC. Its protein product is CASSRDRIYNEQFF.

V gene TRBV28 combines with J gene TRBJ1-6, with a tentative D call TRBD1 (5 bases). V dropped 0 bases and J dropped 4 bases, with 16 bases sitting between them. The CDR3 runs to 18 residues. Germline CDR1 and CDR2: MDHEN and SYDVKM. DNA of the CDR3: TGTGCCAGCAGTTTATGGACAGCCTTCACGGCTTATAATTCACCCCTCCACTTT. This gives the protein CASSLWTAFTAYNSPLHF.